Below are 6 T cell receptor beta chains sequenced from a single sample in a study of regulatory T cells in long-lasting Graves disease. CDR3 regions were amplified by Arm-PCR using iRepertoire HTBI primers to build TCR beta libraries. TCRdb used MiXCR to reprocess the multiplex PCR reads, holding one entry per CDR3 protein. Found here are roughly 500,000 distinct CDR3 sequences, roughly 14% of them singletons; the top ten hold more than 8.5%. Time point given: newly diagnosed GD, antithyroid drugs for less than 3 months. Making the TCR library involved RNA that had been extracted from PBMCs. These sequences were also reported in another study, on T cells in Graves' hyperthyroidism and ophthalmopathy.

Specimen: peripheral blood mononuclear cells (PBMCs), collected at new diagnosis, from a patient treated with antithyroid drugs. The receptors come from a man aged 30 to 39 with Graves disease.

This clonotype was counted ten times or more. The chain combines TRBV20-1 with TRBJ2-2, with TRBD2 matching 13 bases. V shed 6 bases and J 4 bases; nucleotides not matched to a gene: 11. Germline V gene sequence: CDR1 DFQATT, CDR2 SNEGSKA (reference sequence). This CDR3 has 17 residues. In DNA form, the CDR3 reads TGCAGTGCCGACGGGACTAGCGGGGCCGAGGGCACCGGGGAGCTGTTTTTT. Amino acids: CSADGTSGAEGTGELFF.

J is TRBJ1-5 and V is TRBV4-2; D is unclear. The V end lost 1 base, the J end lost 3 bases, and 7 bases lay between the germline ends. This CDR3 comprises 14 residues. Germline values: CDR1 LGHNA, CDR2 YNFKEQ. CDR3 sequence reads: CASSQGLFNQPQHF. CDR3 nucleotides: TGTGCCAGCAGCCAAGGACTGTTCAATCAGCCCCAGCATTTT.

The rearrangement links TRBV4-1 to TRBJ2-7; 7 bases align to TRBD2. J lost 3 bases, V lost 2 bases, and 13 bases had no gene match. Germline V gene sequence: CDR1 MGHRA, CDR2 YSYEKL. The CDR3 has 17 amino acids. The CDR3 is CASSQPWGRAEIYEQYF. The CDR3, as DNA: TGCGCCAGCAGCCAACCCTGGGGGAGGGCCGAGATCTACGAGCAGTACTTC.

V gene TRBV19 combines with J gene TRBJ2-6, with TRBD1 matching 8 bases. The CDR3 has 20 amino acids. The trim removed 5 bases at V and 1 base at J, leaving 16 bases unmatched. The germline V gene has CDR1 LNHDA and CDR2 SQIVND (reference sequence). The CDR3 region is CASSPTNPGTGGSGANVLTF. CDR3 coding DNA: TGTGCCAGTAGTCCCACCAACCCCGGGACAGGAGGATCTGGGGCCAACGTCCTGACTTTC.

The rearrangement joins TRBV7-2 to TRBJ1-2; no clear D. The CDR3 spans 14 residues. V lost 1 base to trimming and J lost 4 bases, with 10 bases between them. The germline CDR1 and CDR2 sequences are SGHTA and FQGNSA. CDR3 DNA: TGTGCCAGCAGCTTAGTAGACAAGATCTATGGCTACACCTTC. Translated: CASSLVDKIYGYTF.

This clonotype occurred many times. This sequence joins TRBV20-1 and TRBJ2-1, with D perhaps matching TRBD2 (6 bases). V gave up 6 bases and J gave up 6 bases, with 24 bases separating them. Germline CDR1 reads DFQATT; CDR2 reads SNEGSKA (reference sequence). The CDR3 is 16 residues long. CDR3 region: CSAAGTGFGPINEQFF. The CDR3 DNA is TGCAGTGCAGCAGGGACTGGGTTCGGGCCGATCAATGAGCAGTTCTTC.